This entry lists 24 T cell receptor beta chains sequenced from one sample in a study of vaccination effects on CD4 cells after COVID-19. These receptors have no known antigen. Generated by immunoSEQ multiplex PCR, the TCRdb table keeps only in-frame clones and is missing some. In the table there are roughly 40,000 clones, 68% of which are singletons. CD4+ T cell isolation took place after 10 days of culture. The sample in question was CD4+ T cells from PBMCs cultured without peptide, obtained before COVID-19 vaccination. Receptor source: a human donor who received a COVID-19 vaccine.

The rearrangement uses TRBV24-1 and TRBJ2-5, with D possibly TRBD1 on 5 matching bases. This CDR3 has 16 residues. V lost 1 base to trimming and J lost 2 bases, with 13 bases between them. Per the germline V gene, CDR1 is KGHDR and CDR2 is SFDVKD. The CDR3 loop is CATSDFLVGQQETQYF. CDR3 DNA: TGTGCCACCAGTGATTTTTTGGTAGGACAACAAGAGACCCAGTACTTC.

This clone was seen only a few times. This chain uses TRBV5-1 with TRBJ2-5; 7 bases match TRBD1. The germline V gene encodes CDR1 SGHRS and CDR2 YFSETQ. J lost 3 bases, V lost 0 bases, and 8 bases had no gene match. This CDR3 comprises 16 residues. The CDR3 DNA reads TGCGCCAGCAGCTTGGGGCTAGGACAGGTAGAAGAGACCCAGTACTTC. Amino acid sequence: CASSLGLGQVEETQYF.

V and J are TRBV20-1 and TRBJ2-1; D is perhaps TRBD2 (6 bases). Germline loops: CDR1 DFQATT, CDR2 SNEGSKA (reference sequence). The CDR3 is 13 residues long. V was pared by 3 bases and J by 2 bases, with 8 bases between. The CDR3 sequence is CSASPGAYNEQFF. CDR3 in DNA: TGCAGTGCTAGTCCGGGGGCCTACAATGAGCAGTTCTTC.

The genes are TRBV5-1 and TRBJ2-5; the D call may be TRBD1 or TRBD2 (5 bases each). The CDR3 covers 13 residues. Germline CDR1 reads SGHRS; CDR2 reads YFSETQ. Trimming cost V 3 bases and J 2 bases, with 8 bases left between them. This CDR3 is CASSWDLQETQYF. The CDR3 nucleotides read TGCGCCAGCAGCTGGGACCTACAAGAGACCCAGTACTTC.

This clone was observed a few times. CDR3 in DNA: TGTGCCAGCAGCTTGACCCGTAGGGAGACCCAGTACTTC. This encodes CASSLTRRETQYF. The rearrangement links TRBV5-6 to TRBJ2-5; D uncertain. Trimming removed 1 base at V and 5 bases at J, with 9 bases between. Germline V CDR1 and CDR2: SGHDT, YYEEEE. CDR3 length: 13 residues.

The rearrangement joins TRBV19 to TRBJ2-7; D gene uncertain. Germline loops: CDR1 LNHDA, CDR2 SQIVND (reference sequence). The V gene lost 4 bases and the J gene lost 6 bases, with 16 bases spanning the gap. CDR3 length: 14 residues. CDR3 sequence (DNA): TGTGCCAGTAGTAGGTCCCCCACTCTGGGCGAGCAGTACTTC. As protein: CASSRSPTLGEQYF.

The gene calls are TRBV3-1 (or the pseudogene TRBV3-2) and TRBJ2-3, with TRBD2 identical over 7 bases. This CDR3 comprises 16 residues. V shed 1 base and J 4 bases; nucleotides not matched to a gene: 8. Germline lookup yields CDR1 LGHDT and CDR2 YNNKEL (reference sequence). The chain's CDR3 is CASSQGWARGADTQYF. The CDR3 DNA follows: TGTGCCAGCAGCCAAGGCTGGGCTCGGGGGGCAGATACGCAGTATTTT.

The J gene is TRBJ2-1, the V gene TRBV2, with D perhaps TRBD1 or TRBD2 (5 bases each). The V gene's germline CDR1 is SNHLY and CDR2 FYNNEI. The CDR3 contains 14 residues. The V and J ends lost 8 bases and 6 bases respectively, with 17 bases between them. The chain's CDR3 is CASSPGRGTNEQFF. In nucleotides, the CDR3 is TGTGCCAGCTCCCCGGGACGGGGTACCAATGAGCAGTTCTTC.

The chain links TRBV29-1 to TRBJ1-1, with D uncertain. V lost 0 bases and J lost 4, with 12 bases in between. The CDR3 is 14 residues long. CDR1 and CDR2 from the germline V gene are SQVTM and ANQGSEA. The CDR3 reads CSVEEPGSFTEAFF. As DNA, the CDR3 is TGCAGCGTTGAAGAGCCGGGGTCTTTCACTGAAGCTTTCTTT. The variable domain in full, completed from reference TRBV29-1 and TRBJ1-1, reads SAVISQKPSRDICQRGTSLTIQCQVDSQVTMMFWYRQQPGQSLTLIATANQGSEATYESGFVIDKFPISRPNLTFSTLTVSNMSPEDSSIYLCSVEEPGSFTEAFFGQGTRLTVV.

The chain links TRBV7-8 to TRBJ1-2; TRBD1 is a possible D gene (5 bases). From germline, CDR1 is SGHVS and CDR2 FQNEAQ. The CDR3 is 16 residues long. V shed 1 base and J shed 7 bases, with 19 bases lying between them. The chain's CDR3 is CASSLVRGRRIGGYTF. The CDR3 DNA sequence: TGTGCCAGCAGCTTAGTCCGGGGACGGCGAATTGGTGGCTACACCTTC.

The chain is built from TRBV5-4 and TRBJ1-2; weak D call: TRBD1 (6 bases). Between the trimmed V and J ends, which lost 0 bases and 1 base, there was a span of 13 bases. Germline CDR1 and CDR2: SGHNT and YYREEE (reference sequence). CDR3 length equals 16 residues. The CDR3 spells CASSLGGQGGNYGYTF. The CDR3 nucleotides are TGTGCCAGCAGCTTGGGGGGGCAGGGAGGTAACTATGGCTACACCTTC.

This clone was detected a few times. J is TRBJ1-6 and V is TRBV6-1; D gene unclear. V was trimmed by 1 base and J by 10 bases, leaving 11 bases between them. The CDR3 spans 14 residues. Germline V gives CDR1 MNHNS, CDR2 SASEGT. This CDR3 reads CASSEVGGGSPLHF. For the CDR3, the DNA is TGTGCCAGCAGTGAAGTGGGCGGAGGGTCACCCCTCCACTTT.

The rearrangement joins TRBV19 to TRBJ1-6; D is uncertain. Germline-derived CDR1 and CDR2 are LNHDA and SQIVND (reference sequence). Trimming shortened V by 9 bases and J by 6 bases, and 12 bases separated the two germline ends. The CDR3 has 13 residues. CDR3 DNA sequence: TGTGCCAGCCACAGTGGCCCTAATTCACCCCTCCACTTT. Residues: CASHSGPNSPLHF.

This chain uses TRBV9 with TRBJ2-2; D possibly matches TRBD1 or TRBD2 (5 bases each). Germline V CDR1 and CDR2: SGDLS, YYNGEE. Trimming left V 0 bases short and J 5 bases short, with 11 bases between. The CDR3 totals 15 residues. CDR3 coding DNA: TGTGCCAGCAGCGTAGGGGGGACGGTAACCGGGGAGCTGTTTTTT. Its protein is CASSVGGTVTGELFF.

This clone was observed once. V gene TRBV30 combines with J gene TRBJ2-3; 7 bases map to TRBD2. This CDR3 is 15 amino acids long. Germline V CDR1 and CDR2: GTSNPN, SVGIG (reference sequence). V was clipped by 2 bases and J by 0 bases; unmatched bases: 5. The CDR3, as DNA: TGTGCCTGGAGTTCTAGCGGCTCTAGCACAGATACGCAGTATTTT. This encodes CAWSSSGSSTDTQYF.

This rearrangement joins TRBV12-3 or TRBV12-4 to TRBJ2-7, with D possibly TRBD1 on 6 matching bases. V gave up 6 bases and J gave up 4 bases, with 10 bases separating them. This CDR3 has 12 amino acids. CDR3 sequence (DNA): TGTGCCAGCAGCGGGACAAAGTACGAGCAGTACTTC. Translated, it gives CASSGTKYEQYF.

This chain links TRBV7-2 with TRBJ2-1, with 10 bases lining up with TRBD2. CDR3 length: 13 amino acids. Trimming took 1 base from V and 13 from J; bases not matched to a gene: 4. Germline lookup yields CDR1 SGHTA and CDR2 FQGNSA. CDR3 loop: CASSLGPSGRQFF. The CDR3 DNA reads TGTGCCAGCAGCTTAGGTCCTAGCGGGAGACAGTTCTTC.

This clone was seen a handful of times. The J gene is TRBJ2-7, the V gene TRBV7-9; 7 bases are a match to TRBD2. The germline V gene encodes CDR1 SEHNR and CDR2 FQNEAQ (reference sequence). With 1 base clipped from V and 0 bases from J, the junction kept 6 bases outside the gene matches. CDR3 size: 16 residues. The CDR3 is CASSLGRGYSSYEQYF. The CDR3 DNA sequence: TGTGCCAGCAGCTTAGGGCGGGGGTATAGCTCCTACGAGCAGTACTTC. Using reference TRBV7-9 and TRBJ2-7 for the parts outside the CDR3, the full variable domain is DTGVSQNPRHKITKRGQNVTFRCDPISEHNRLYWYRQTLGQGPEFLTYFQNEAQLEKSRLLSDRFSAERPKGSFSTLEIQRTEQGDSAMYLCASSLGRGYSSYEQYFGPGTRLTVT.

Only a few counts were recorded for this clone. The genes are TRBV6-5 and TRBJ2-5; 8 bases align to TRBD1. Looked up from germline, CDR1 is MNHEY and CDR2 is SVGAGI. V dropped 10 bases and J dropped 5; count of bases not matched to a gene: 12. This CDR3 region has 14 residues. CDR3 region: CAIDRGNGFETQYF. CDR3 bases: TGTGCCATCGACAGGGGTAACGGCTTCGAGACCCAGTACTTC.

There are a few counts of this clone. The CDR3 spells CASSLELRGNYEQYF. The CDR3 region has the DNA TGTGCCAGCAGCTTAGAGTTAAGGGGGAACTACGAGCAGTACTTC. The V gene is TRBV7-9, the J gene TRBJ2-7; D might be TRBD1 (6 bases). This CDR3 contains 15 residues. From germline, CDR1 is SEHNR and CDR2 FQNEAQ (reference sequence). Trimming took 1 base from V and 3 from J, leaving 13 bases between them.

The genes are TRBV7-2 and TRBJ2-1; 8 bases match TRBD2. The CDR3 loop spans 16 amino acids. CDR1 and CDR2 (germline): SGHTA, FQGNSA. After removal of 6 bases from V and 3 bases from J, the junction contained 10 bases not matched to a gene. The CDR3 nucleotides are TGTGCCAGCAGTCCCTATAGCGGGACGTACTACAATGAGCAGTTCTTC. Translation: CASSPYSGTYYNEQFF.

The chain is built from TRBV3-1 (or the pseudogene TRBV3-2) and TRBJ2-1; the match to TRBD2 covers 7 bases. CDR3 length: 17 amino acids. CDR1 LGHDT and CDR2 YNNKEL come from the germline V gene (reference sequence). Trimming took 0 bases from V and 8 from J; bases not matched to a gene: 13. The CDR3 coding sequence is TGTGCCAGCAGCCAAGATTTCGCGGGAGAGGTCCGGTATGAGCAGTTCTTC. Translating gives CASSQDFAGEVRYEQFF.

This clone turned up a few times. The chain has TRBV12-3 or TRBV12-4 and TRBJ1-5; D uncertain. V lost 5 bases, J lost 6 bases, and 11 bases lay in between. CDR3 length: 13 amino acids. DNA of the CDR3: TGTGCCAGCAGTCAGCAATCGGGTCAGCCCCAGCATTTT. Its translation is CASSQQSGQPQHF.

This clone was seen only a few times. The rearrangement joins TRBV19 to TRBJ1-5; D remains unclear. Trimming took off 6 bases at V and 5 bases at J, with 14 bases between the two ends. Germline CDR1 reads LNHDA; CDR2 reads SQIVND (reference sequence). The CDR3 runs to 14 residues. CDR3 in DNA: TGTGCCAGTAGGGTCGGGATGTTGGATCAGCCCCAGCATTTT. It codes for CASRVGMLDQPQHF.